This paragraph reports one T cell receptor (beta chain). Its antigen is currently unknown. The data were obtained in a study of siplizumab effects on memory and regulatory T cells. Notes on the study in general: The authors could not assign a naive or memory phenotype to roughly 80-96% of proliferating CD4+ or CD8+ clones. A minor share of alloreactive clones matched unstimulated subsets. Naive T cells looked more diverse than memory cells, and they looked like major contributors to the alloresponse.

Per individual sample, about 100,000 TCR templates were assayed. The method was immunoSEQ multiplex PCR; TCRdb's version includes in-frame clones alone and lacks a portion of them. The sample contains about 82,000 clones, approximately 90% of which appear only once. The CDR3 loop spans 12 amino acids. Per the germline V gene, CDR1 is SGHRS and CDR2 is YFSETQ. V was shortened by 1 base and J by 10 bases, with 11 bases between the two germline ends. The TCR sequence derives from a human donor in good health. The specimen sequenced was Tregs sorted from blood. This chain uses TRBV5-1 with TRBJ1-1; D is unresolved. The CDR3 reads CASSLSNRRAFF. The DNA of the CDR3 is TGCGCCAGCAGCTTGTCCAATAGGAGAGCTTTCTTT.